This T cell receptor beta chain was captured in a study of early T cells in non-severe SARS-CoV-2 infection. Study details: With bulk RNA from unsorted whole blood as input, sequencing yielded unpaired chains. General study points: Sequences matched to VDJdb favored anti-spike CD8 responses, while private and CD4 specificities were missed.

This clonotype appeared a few times. Its antigen is not known. V gave up 3 bases and J gave up 2 bases, with 11 bases separating them. Germline CDR1 LGHDT, CDR2 YNNKEL (reference sequence). The CDR3 length is 14 residues. The TCR library protocol attached unique molecular identifiers to the individual cDNA molecules. TCRdb processed the 5' RACE reads anew with MiXCR; each CDR3 protein has one entry. The sample carries about 80,000 distinct CDR3 sequences, 11% to 15% recorded once. V and J are TRBV3-1 and TRBJ2-7; perhaps TRBD1 as D (5 bases). The clonotype was recovered from an adult who was a healthcare worker with PCR-confirmed SARS-CoV-2 infection or an uninfected control (not recorded which). Sequenced material: whole blood. The CDR3 spells CASSQQGTTYEQYF. The CDR3 nucleotides read TGTGCCAGCAGCCAGCAGGGAACAACCTACGAGCAGTACTTC.